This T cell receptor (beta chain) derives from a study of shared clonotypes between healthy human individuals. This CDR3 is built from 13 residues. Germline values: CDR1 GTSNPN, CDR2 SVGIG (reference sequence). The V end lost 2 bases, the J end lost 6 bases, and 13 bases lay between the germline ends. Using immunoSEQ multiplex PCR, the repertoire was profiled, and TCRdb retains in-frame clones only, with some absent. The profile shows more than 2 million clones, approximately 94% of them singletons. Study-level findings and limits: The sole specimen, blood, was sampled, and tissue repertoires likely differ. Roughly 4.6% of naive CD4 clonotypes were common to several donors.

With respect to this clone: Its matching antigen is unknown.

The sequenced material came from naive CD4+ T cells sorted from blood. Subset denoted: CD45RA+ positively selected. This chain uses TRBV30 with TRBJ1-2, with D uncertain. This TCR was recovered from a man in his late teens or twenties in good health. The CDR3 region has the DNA TGTGCCTGGAGTTTAAGAACAGATAATGGCTACACCTTC. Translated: CAWSLRTDNGYTF.